This TCR beta chain derives from a study of control samples from healthy donors and cancer patients. Assay: immunoSEQ multiplex PCR; the TCRdb copy retains only in-frame clones and omits some. The data hold around 170,000 clones, with around nine tenths observed a single time. CDR1 SGHNT and CDR2 YENEEA come from the germline V gene. The CDR3 consists of 15 residues. About this clone itself: Germline is not matched at one junction end, which may reflect a read error. Other DNA variants within this sample encode the same CDR3.

The specimen sequenced was blood. The V call is TRBV11-3, the J call TRBJ2-7; the match to TRBD1 covers 7 bases. This TCR derives from a young woman in good health. This CDR3 reads CASSADRAAFYEQYF. DNA for the CDR3: TGTGCCAGCAGCGCCGACAGGGCCGCCTTCTACGAGCAATACTTC.